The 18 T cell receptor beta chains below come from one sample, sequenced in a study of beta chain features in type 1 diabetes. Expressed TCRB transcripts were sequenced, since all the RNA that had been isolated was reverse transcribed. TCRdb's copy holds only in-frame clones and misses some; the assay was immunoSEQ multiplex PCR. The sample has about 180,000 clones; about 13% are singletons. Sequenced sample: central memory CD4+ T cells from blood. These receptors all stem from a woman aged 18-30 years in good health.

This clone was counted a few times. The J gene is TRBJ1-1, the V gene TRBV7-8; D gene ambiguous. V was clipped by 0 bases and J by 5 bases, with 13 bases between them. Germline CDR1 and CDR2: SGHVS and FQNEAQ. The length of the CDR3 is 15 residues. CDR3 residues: CASSLAQAAGTEAFF. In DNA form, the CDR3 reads TGTGCCAGCAGCTTAGCGCAGGCGGCGGGGACTGAAGCTTTCTTT. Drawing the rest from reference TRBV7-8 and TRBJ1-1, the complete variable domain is GAGVSQSPRYKVAKRGQDVALRCDPISGHVSLFWYQQALGQGPEFLTYFQNEAQLDKSGLPSDRFFAERPEGSVSTLKIQRTQQEDSAVYLCASSLAQAAGTEAFFGQGTRLTVV.

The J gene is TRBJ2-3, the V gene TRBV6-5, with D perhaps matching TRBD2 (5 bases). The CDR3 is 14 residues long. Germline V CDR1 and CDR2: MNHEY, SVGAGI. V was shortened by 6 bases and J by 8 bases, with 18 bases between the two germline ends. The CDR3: CASSPETSPATQYF. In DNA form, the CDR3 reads TGTGCCAGCAGCCCCGAAACTAGTCCCGCTACGCAGTATTTT.

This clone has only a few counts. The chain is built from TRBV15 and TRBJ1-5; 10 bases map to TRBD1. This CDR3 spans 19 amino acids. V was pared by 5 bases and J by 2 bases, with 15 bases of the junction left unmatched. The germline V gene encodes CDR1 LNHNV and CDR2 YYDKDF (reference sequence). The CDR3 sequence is CATSLKGQGTTVGNQPQHF. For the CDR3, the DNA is TGTGCCACCAGCCTGAAGGGACAGGGGACAACAGTTGGCAATCAGCCCCAGCATTTT.

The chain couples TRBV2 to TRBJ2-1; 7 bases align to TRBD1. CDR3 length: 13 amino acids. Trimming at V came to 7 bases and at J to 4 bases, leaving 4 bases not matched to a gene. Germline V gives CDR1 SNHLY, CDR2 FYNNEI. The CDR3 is CASKRTGYNEQFF. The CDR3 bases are TGTGCCAGCAAGAGGACAGGTTACAATGAGCAGTTCTTC.

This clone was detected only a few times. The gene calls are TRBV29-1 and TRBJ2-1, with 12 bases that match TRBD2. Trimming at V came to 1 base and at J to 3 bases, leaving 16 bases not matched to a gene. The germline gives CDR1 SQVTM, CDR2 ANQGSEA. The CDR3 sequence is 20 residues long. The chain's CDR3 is CSVEGLEVASGRAVYNEQFF. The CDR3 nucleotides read TGCAGCGTTGAAGGTCTAGAGGTGGCTAGCGGGAGGGCAGTCTACAATGAGCAGTTCTTC.

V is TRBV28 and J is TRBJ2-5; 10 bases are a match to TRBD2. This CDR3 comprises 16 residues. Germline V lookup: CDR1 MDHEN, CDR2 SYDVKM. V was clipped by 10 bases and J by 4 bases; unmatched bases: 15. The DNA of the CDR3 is TGTGCCACCCGGTGGCTAGCGGGAGAGGTGGGAGAGACCCAGTACTTC. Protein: CATRWLAGEVGETQYF.

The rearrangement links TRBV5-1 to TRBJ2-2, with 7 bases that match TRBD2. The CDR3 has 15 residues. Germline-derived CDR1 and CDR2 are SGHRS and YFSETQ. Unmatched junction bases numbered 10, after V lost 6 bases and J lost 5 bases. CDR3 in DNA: TGCGCCAGCAAAATAGCGGGCGTGAATACCGGGGAGCTGTTTTTT. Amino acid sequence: CASKIAGVNTGELFF.

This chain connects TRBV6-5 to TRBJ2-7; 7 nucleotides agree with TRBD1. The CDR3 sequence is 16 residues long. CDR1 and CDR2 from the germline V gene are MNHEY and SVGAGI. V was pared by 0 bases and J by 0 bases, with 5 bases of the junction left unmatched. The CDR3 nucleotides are TGTGCCAGCAGTTACTCATCACAGGGGCACTCCTACGAGCAGTACTTC. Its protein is CASSYSSQGHSYEQYF.

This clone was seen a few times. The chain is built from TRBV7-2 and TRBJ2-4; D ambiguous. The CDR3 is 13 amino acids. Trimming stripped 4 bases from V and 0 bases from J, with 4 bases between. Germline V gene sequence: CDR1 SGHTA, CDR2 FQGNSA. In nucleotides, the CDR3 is TGTGCCAGCAGCTCTTTAGCCAAAAACATTCAGTACTTC. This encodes CASSSLAKNIQYF.

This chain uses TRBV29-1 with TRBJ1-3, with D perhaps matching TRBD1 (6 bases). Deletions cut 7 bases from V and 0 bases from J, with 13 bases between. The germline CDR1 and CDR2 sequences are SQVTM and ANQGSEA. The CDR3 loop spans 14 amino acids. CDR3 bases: TGCAGCGCTACCGCACAGGGCTCTGGAAACACCATATATTTT. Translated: CSATAQGSGNTIYF.

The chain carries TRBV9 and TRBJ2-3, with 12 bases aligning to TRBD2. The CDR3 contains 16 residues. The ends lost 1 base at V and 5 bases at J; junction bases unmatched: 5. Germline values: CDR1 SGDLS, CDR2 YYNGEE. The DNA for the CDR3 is TGTGCCAGCAGCGTAATACTAGCGGGAGGAAAAGATACGCAGTATTTT. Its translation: CASSVILAGGKDTQYF.

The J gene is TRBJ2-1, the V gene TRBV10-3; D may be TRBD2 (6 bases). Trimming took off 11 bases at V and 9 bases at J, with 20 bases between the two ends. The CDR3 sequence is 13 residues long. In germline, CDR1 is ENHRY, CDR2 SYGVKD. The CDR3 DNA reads TGTGCCTTCTCTAGGACGGGAGAAGGTGAGCAGTTCTTC. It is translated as CAFSRTGEGEQFF.

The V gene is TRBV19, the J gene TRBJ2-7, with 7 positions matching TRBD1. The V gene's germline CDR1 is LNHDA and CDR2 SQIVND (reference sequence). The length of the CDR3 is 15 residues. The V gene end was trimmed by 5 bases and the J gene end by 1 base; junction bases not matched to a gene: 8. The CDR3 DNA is TGTGCCAGTAGTCAGGGACAGCGACTATCCTACGAGCAGTACTTC. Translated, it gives CASSQGQRLSYEQYF.

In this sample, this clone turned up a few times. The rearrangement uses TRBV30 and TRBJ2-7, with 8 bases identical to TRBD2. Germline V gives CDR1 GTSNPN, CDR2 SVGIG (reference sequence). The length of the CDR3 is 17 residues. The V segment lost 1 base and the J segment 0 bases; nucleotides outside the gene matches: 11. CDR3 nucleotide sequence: TGTGCCTGGAGTGCTAGATCCCGAAGCGGGAGCTCCTACGAGCAGTACTTC. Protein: CAWSARSRSGSSYEQYF. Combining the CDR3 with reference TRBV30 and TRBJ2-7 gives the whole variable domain SQTIHQWPATLVQPVGSPLSLECTVEGTSNPNLYWYRQAAGRGLQLLFYSVGIGQISSEVPQNLSASRPQDRQFILSSKKLLLSDSGFYLCAWSARSRSGSSYEQYFGPGTRLTVT.

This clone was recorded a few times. The CDR3 region has the DNA TGTGCCATCGGAGCTACAGGGGACACTGAAGCTTTCTTT. Its protein is CAIGATGDTEAFF. This sequence joins TRBV10-3 and TRBJ1-1; TRBD1 aligns across 7 bases. V was pared by 8 bases and J by 3 bases, with 6 bases of the junction left unmatched. The CDR3 is 13 residues long. Germline CDR1 ENHRY, CDR2 SYGVKD.

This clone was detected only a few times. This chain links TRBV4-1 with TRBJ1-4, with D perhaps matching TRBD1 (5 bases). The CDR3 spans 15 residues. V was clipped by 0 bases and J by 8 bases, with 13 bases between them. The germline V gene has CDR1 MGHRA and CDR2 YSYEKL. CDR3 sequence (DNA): TGCGCCAGCAGCCAAGACCCAGGGATGGGAGAAAAACTGTTTTTT. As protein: CASSQDPGMGEKLFF.

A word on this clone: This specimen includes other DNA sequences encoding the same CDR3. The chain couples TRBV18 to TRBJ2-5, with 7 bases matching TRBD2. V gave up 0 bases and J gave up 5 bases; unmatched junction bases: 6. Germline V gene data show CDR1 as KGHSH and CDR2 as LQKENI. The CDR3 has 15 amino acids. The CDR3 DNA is TGTGCCAGCTCACCACCGACGGGGGGAAGGGAGACCCAGTACTTC. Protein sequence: CASSPPTGGRETQYF.

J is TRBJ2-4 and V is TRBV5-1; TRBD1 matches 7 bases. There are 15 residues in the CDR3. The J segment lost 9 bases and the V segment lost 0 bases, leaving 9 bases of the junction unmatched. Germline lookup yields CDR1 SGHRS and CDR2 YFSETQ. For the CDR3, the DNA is TGCGCCAGCAGCTTGGAGGCCCGAGAGGGGGCCATTCAGTACTTC. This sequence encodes CASSLEAREGAIQYF.